The 14 T cell receptor beta chains listed next were all sequenced from one sample in a study of T cell changes during pregnancy in multiple sclerosis. TCRdb keeps only in-frame clones here, not all; method: immunoSEQ multiplex PCR. The table records some 120,000 clones, roughly 92% of them present only once. The source material was peripheral blood, sampled in the third trimester of pregnancy. Receptor source: a female donor with multiple sclerosis, enrolled in a pregnancy study.

This rearrangement joins TRBV7-2 to TRBJ2-3, with 8 bases lining up with TRBD2. Germline V lookup: CDR1 SGHTA, CDR2 FQGNSA. Germline trimming cut 1 base from V and 4 bases from J; bases unmatched to any gene: 7. This CDR3 spans 16 amino acids. The CDR3 loop reads CASSLVWRGASDTQYF. CDR3 bases: TGTGCCAGCAGCTTAGTCTGGCGGGGGGCCTCAGATACGCAGTATTTT.

This chain joins TRBV5-1 and TRBJ1-2; TRBD1 agrees at 7 bases. The trim removed 2 bases at V and 2 bases at J, leaving 6 bases unmatched. The CDR3 is made up of 15 amino acids. The germline V gene encodes CDR1 SGHRS and CDR2 YFSETQ. CDR3 region: CASSFRQGPNYGYTF. Here the CDR3 DNA reads TGCGCCAGCAGCTTCAGACAGGGTCCAAACTATGGCTACACCTTC.

In this sample, this clone turned up once. The chain combines TRBV5-6 with TRBJ1-2, with 7 bases matching TRBD1. Trimming removed 4 bases from V and 3 bases from J; junction bases left unmatched: 12. This CDR3 is 16 amino acids long. Germline assignment: CDR1 SGHDT and CDR2 YYEEEE. CDR3 loop: CASSPGGQMVYYGYTF. CDR3 sequence (DNA): TGTGCCAGCAGCCCAGGGGGGCAAATGGTTTACTATGGCTACACCTTC.

The chain links TRBV4-1 to TRBJ2-3, with 12 bases that match TRBD2. V shed 3 bases and J 3 bases; nucleotides not matched to a gene: 7. Germline loops: CDR1 MGHRA, CDR2 YSYEKL. CDR3 length equals 17 residues. CDR3: CASSQPLLAGGTDTQYF. CDR3 in DNA: TGCGCCAGCAGCCAGCCTTTACTAGCGGGAGGAACAGATACGCAGTATTTT.

This chain uses TRBV19 with TRBJ1-1, with unresolved D. The CDR3 is 14 amino acids. In germline, CDR1 is LNHDA, CDR2 SQIVND (reference sequence). The V end was cut by 1 base, the J end by 4 bases, with 10 bases between. This CDR3 reads CASSIVSGSTEAFF. The CDR3 DNA reads as TGTGCCAGTAGTATAGTTTCAGGTTCCACTGAAGCTTTCTTT.

The rearrangement joins TRBV7-6 to TRBJ2-1; 10 bases are a match to TRBD2. V lost 7 bases, J lost 7 bases, and 4 bases stayed unmatched. CDR3 length: 13 amino acids. Germline CDR1 is SGHVS and CDR2 is FNYEAQ. The CDR3: CASTAGGPNEQFF. Written as DNA, the CDR3 is TGTGCCAGCACAGCGGGGGGGCCTAATGAGCAGTTCTTC.

The chain joins TRBV19 to TRBJ2-1, with D maybe TRBD2 (6 bases). V lost 2 bases and J 8 bases, leaving 10 bases between the germline ends. The CDR3 extends over 13 amino acids. Germline CDR1 LNHDA, CDR2 SQIVND (reference sequence). The CDR3 coding sequence is TGTGCCAGTAGTATAAGGAGGGGAGATGAGCAGTTCTTC. Amino acid sequence: CASSIRRGDEQFF. The full variable domain, rest sourced from reference TRBV19 and TRBJ2-1, is DGGITQSPKYLFRKEGQNVTLSCEQNLNHDAMYWYRQDPGQGLRLIYYSQIVNDFQKGDIAEGYSVSREKKESFPLTVTSAQKNPTAFYLCASSIRRGDEQFFGPGTRLTVL.

This clone was found a few times. This rearrangement joins TRBV5-6 to TRBJ2-5, with TRBD1 as a possible D gene (6 bases). Per germline, CDR1 SGHDT and CDR2 YYEEEE. V gave up 0 bases and J gave up 1 base, with 10 bases separating them. This CDR3 region has 15 residues. This CDR3 reads CASSLAGVLQETQYF. CDR3 nucleotide sequence: TGTGCCAGCAGCTTGGCAGGGGTTCTCCAAGAGACCCAGTACTTC.

The chain carries TRBV6-6 and TRBJ1-2; 9 bases fit TRBD1. Germline CDR1 and CDR2: MNHNY and SVGAGI (reference sequence). Unmatched junction bases numbered 2, after V lost 4 bases and J lost 5 bases. CDR3 length equals 13 residues. This chain's CDR3 is CASSSDRGYGYTF. The CDR3, as DNA: TGTGCCAGCAGTTCCGACAGGGGGTATGGCTACACCTTC.

The chain is built from TRBV15 and TRBJ2-1; 7 nucleotides line up with TRBD2. The trim removed 0 bases at V and 3 bases at J, leaving 11 bases unmatched. The germline V gene encodes CDR1 LNHNV and CDR2 YYDKDF (reference sequence). This CDR3 contains 18 residues. The CDR3 protein is CATSRELTTGLLYNEQFF. CDR3 DNA: TGTGCCACCAGCAGAGAGCTTACCACGGGACTACTCTACAATGAGCAGTTCTTC.

The chain recombines TRBV30 with TRBJ1-5; 8 positions match TRBD1. Looked up from germline, CDR1 is GTSNPN and CDR2 is SVGIG (reference sequence). This CDR3 region has 16 residues. V lost 0 bases to trimming and J lost 5 bases; unmatched junction nucleotides: 9. CDR3 nucleotide sequence: TGTGCCTGGAGTGTACGGGGCAGGGGGCAAGATCAGCCCCAGCATTTT. Its protein product is CAWSVRGRGQDQPQHF.

For this clone: At one end the junction does not follow the germline gene, possibly because of a read error. This sample also contains other DNA sequences that code for the same CDR3. V and J are TRBV2 and TRBJ1-1, with 7 positions matching TRBD1. CDR1 SNHLY and CDR2 FYNNEI come from the germline V gene. The CDR3 sequence is 15 residues long. In DNA, the CDR3 is TGTGCCAGCACTAGAAGGCAGGGGGTGAACTCTGAAGCTTTCTTT. Its translation: CASTRRQGVNSEAFF.

This clone appeared once. The chain recombines TRBV28 with TRBJ1-1; a weak D match, TRBD1 (6 bases). Trimming left V 5 bases short and J 6 bases short, with 16 bases between. The CDR3 runs 14 residues. The germline V gene encodes CDR1 MDHEN and CDR2 SYDVKM. The CDR3 sequence is CASSQPHRVPEAFF. The CDR3 DNA reads TGTGCCAGCAGTCAACCTCACAGGGTACCTGAAGCTTTCTTT.

This chain joins TRBV2 and TRBJ1-2; TRBD1 aligns across 7 bases. Trimming took 2 bases from V and 5 from J; bases not matched to a gene: 2. The CDR3 totals 13 residues. Germline CDR1 SNHLY, CDR2 FYNNEI. CDR3 sequence (DNA): TGTGCCAGCAGTGAATCGGGACAGTATGGCTACACCTTC. Protein sequence: CASSESGQYGYTF. Full variable domain (rest looked up from reference TRBV2 and TRBJ1-2): EPEVTQTPSHQVTQMGQEVILRCVPISNHLYFYWYRQILGQKVEFLVSFYNNEISEKSEIFDDQFSVERPDGSNFTLKIRSTKLEDSAMYFCASSESGQYGYTFGSGTRLTVV.